Below are 26 T cell receptor beta chains sequenced from a single sample in a study of cytomegalovirus exposure and HLA in healthy donors. Vbeta (60) and Jbeta (13) primers were used in the PCR. The data were produced by immunoSEQ multiplex PCR, yet TCRdb's version contains in-frame clones alone and is incomplete. The data contain around 190,000 clones, around 77% of them singletons. Sequenced input: PBMCs. The receptors stem from a woman under 40 in good health and CMV-seronegative.

The chain employs TRBV4-1 and TRBJ2-7; TRBD2 matches at 9 bases. The CDR3 covers 16 residues. CDR1 MGHRA and CDR2 YSYEKL come from the germline V gene. With 4 bases clipped from V and 0 bases from J, the junction kept 7 bases outside the gene matches. CDR3 DNA: TGCGCCAGCAGCCGATTCGCGGGAGGGAGCTCCTACGAGCAGTACTTC. Its translation: CASSRFAGGSSYEQYF.

The V call is TRBV25-1, the J call TRBJ1-6, with TRBD1 matching 8 bases. With V trimmed by 3 bases and J by 11 bases, 12 bases remained unmatched. Germline-derived CDR1 and CDR2 are MGHDK and SYGVNS. The CDR3 loop spans 16 amino acids. DNA of the CDR3: TGTGCCAGCAGTGACGCCGGTGGACAGGGAAGGCCACCCCTCCACTTT. It specifies CASSDAGGQGRPPLHF.

This clone has a handful of counts. This rearrangement joins TRBV6-1 to TRBJ2-1; 15 positions agree with TRBD2. The CDR3 loop spans 16 amino acids. With 3 bases clipped from V and 6 bases from J, the junction kept 3 bases outside the gene matches. Looked up from germline, CDR1 is MNHNS and CDR2 is SASEGT. The CDR3 reads CASSDRGLAGGNEQFF. DNA of the CDR3: TGTGCCAGCAGTGATCGGGGACTAGCGGGAGGCAATGAGCAGTTCTTC.

The rearrangement links TRBV6-1 to TRBJ2-5; D may be TRBD2 (5 bases). This CDR3 is 17 amino acids long. V shed 2 bases and J shed 4 bases, with 20 bases lying between them. CDR1 is MNHNS, CDR2 SASEGT, per germline. CDR3 nucleotide sequence: TGTGCCAGCAGTGAAATCCTAGTAGGAGGAGGTTTAGAGACCCAGTACTTC. As protein: CASSEILVGGGLETQYF.

The rearrangement uses TRBV7-9 and TRBJ1-1; perhaps TRBD1 as D (6 bases). V was trimmed by 3 bases and J by 1 base, leaving 18 bases between them. The CDR3 is made up of 17 amino acids. From germline, CDR1 is SEHNR and CDR2 FQNEAQ (reference sequence). The CDR3: CASSFILAGARNTEAFF. The CDR3 DNA reads as TGTGCCAGCAGCTTTATCTTGGCAGGGGCCCGGAACACTGAAGCTTTCTTT.

The chain carries TRBV6-6 and TRBJ1-2, with no clear D. The CDR3 has 13 amino acids. The V and J ends lost 0 bases and 6 bases respectively, with 8 bases between them. CDR1 MNHNY and CDR2 SVGAGI come from the germline V gene (reference sequence). CDR3 residues: CASSYSSVNGYTF. CDR3 in DNA: TGTGCCAGCAGTTACTCATCGGTTAATGGCTACACCTTC.

The chain has TRBV19 and TRBJ1-2; no clear D gene. Germline values: CDR1 LNHDA, CDR2 SQIVND (reference sequence). The V and J ends lost 1 base and 4 bases respectively, with 10 bases between them. The CDR3 has 14 amino acids. In nucleotides, the CDR3 is TGTGCCAGTAGTATAGGCCCGGGAAGCTATGGCTACACCTTC. Its protein product is CASSIGPGSYGYTF.

The V and J genes are TRBV28 and TRBJ2-6; a possible D gene is TRBD1 (6 bases). This CDR3 has 15 amino acids. V lost 1 base, J lost 2 bases, and 6 bases lay in between. Germline V gene lookup returns CDR1 MDHEN and CDR2 SYDVKM. This CDR3 is CASSLSGAGANVLTF. The CDR3 region has the DNA TGTGCCAGCAGTTTATCAGGGGCTGGGGCCAACGTCCTGACTTTC.

The V and J genes are TRBV28 and TRBJ1-1; no firm D call. Germline assignment: CDR1 MDHEN and CDR2 SYDVKM. V lost 2 bases and J 7 bases, leaving 11 bases between the germline ends. The CDR3 is made up of 13 amino acids. CDR3 residues: CASSLGPQFEAFF. CDR3 coding DNA: TGTGCCAGCAGTTTAGGGCCCCAGTTTGAAGCTTTCTTT.

The CDR3: CAISELTGSTEAFF. In nucleotides, the CDR3 is TGTGCCATCAGTGAGTTGACAGGGTCCACTGAAGCTTTCTTT. This rearrangement joins TRBV10-3 to TRBJ1-1, with TRBD1 matching over 7 bases. The CDR3 sequence is 14 residues long. With V trimmed by 1 base and J by 4 bases, 3 bases remained unmatched. In germline, CDR1 is ENHRY, CDR2 SYGVKD.

This clone appeared a single time. The gene calls are TRBV27 and TRBJ2-3, with D perhaps TRBD2 (5 bases). Trimming left V 4 bases short and J 5 bases short, with 10 bases between. Looked up from germline, CDR1 is MNHEY and CDR2 is SMNVEV (reference sequence). The CDR3 extends over 13 amino acids. The CDR3 sequence is CASSSWAGDTQYF. CDR3 nucleotide sequence: TGTGCCAGCAGTTCGTGGGCGGGAGATACGCAGTATTTT.

The chain carries TRBV30 and TRBJ2-2; 8 nucleotides align to TRBD2. The germline V gene encodes CDR1 GTSNPN and CDR2 SVGIG (reference sequence). V shed 3 bases and J 4 bases; nucleotides not matched to a gene: 7. The length of the CDR3 is 15 residues. CDR3 nucleotides: TGTGCCTGGAGCGATACTAGCGGCCTCACCGGGGAGCTGTTTTTT. It translates to CAWSDTSGLTGELFF.

This chain connects TRBV5-1 to TRBJ1-1, with TRBD1 matching 9 bases. The CDR3 is 17 amino acids. Germline V CDR1 and CDR2: SGHRS, YFSETQ. Unmatched junction bases numbered 12, after V lost 4 bases and J lost 2 bases. CDR3 amino acids: CASSATGGFPLNTEAFF. The CDR3 coding sequence is TGCGCCAGCAGCGCGACAGGGGGATTCCCCTTAAACACTGAAGCTTTCTTT.

This chain uses TRBV4-1 with TRBJ2-7; D might be TRBD1 (6 bases). This CDR3 contains 15 residues. V was trimmed by 4 bases and J by 2 bases, leaving 15 bases between them. Germline CDR1 and CDR2: MGHRA and YSYEKL. The CDR3 nucleotides are TGCGCCAGCAGCCTTCGGGACACCGTCCCCTACGAGCAGTACTTC. Translation gives CASSLRDTVPYEQYF.

This chain links TRBV19 with TRBJ2-2; maybe TRBD2 (7 bases). Looked up from germline, CDR1 is LNHDA and CDR2 is SQIVND (reference sequence). Trimming cost V 3 bases and J 3 bases, with 14 bases left between them. The CDR3 is 16 amino acids. CDR3 sequence: CASSMGGRVYTGELFF. CDR3 nucleotides: TGTGCCAGTAGTATGGGGGGGCGAGTATACACCGGGGAGCTGTTTTTT.

The chain uses TRBV6-6 and TRBJ2-7; D is ambiguous. Per the germline V gene, CDR1 is MNHNY and CDR2 is SVGAGI (reference sequence). The CDR3 covers 14 residues. Trimming cost V 4 bases and J 1 base, with 11 bases left between them. The CDR3 DNA sequence: TGTGCCAGCAGTTCTCTCCAGGTATCCTACGAGCAGTACTTC. Amino acid sequence: CASSSLQVSYEQYF.

This rearrangement joins TRBV4-2 to TRBJ2-3; TRBD2 agrees at 9 bases. Germline V lookup: CDR1 LGHNA, CDR2 YNFKEQ. This CDR3 contains 17 residues. The V gene end was trimmed by 0 bases and the J gene end by 6 bases; junction bases not matched to a gene: 10. The CDR3 spells CASSQEPASGNSDTQYF. The CDR3 bases are TGTGCCAGCAGCCAAGAACCGGCTAGCGGGAATTCTGATACGCAGTATTTT.

The CDR3, as DNA: TGCAGCGTTGCGGGAGGGTGGGAGACCCAGTACTTC. Residues: CSVAGGWETQYF. V and J are TRBV29-1 and TRBJ2-5; 8 bases map to TRBD2. The CDR3 totals 12 residues. The V gene's germline CDR1 is SQVTM and CDR2 ANQGSEA. V was clipped by 4 bases and J by 5 bases; unmatched bases: 3.

The rearrangement uses TRBV7-2 and TRBJ2-1; 8 bases are a match to TRBD2. Germline CDR1 SGHTA, CDR2 FQGNSA. After removal of 5 bases from V and 9 bases from J, the junction contained 12 bases not matched to a gene. The CDR3 is made up of 15 amino acids. CDR3: CASSPKQTSDSEQFF. In nucleotides, the CDR3 is TGTGCCAGCAGCCCGAAGCAGACTAGCGACAGTGAGCAGTTCTTC.

The gene calls are TRBV5-4 and TRBJ1-2, with TRBD1 matching over 8 bases. Germline V lookup: CDR1 SGHNT, CDR2 YYREEE (reference sequence). After removal of 4 bases from V and 3 bases from J, the junction contained 8 bases not matched to a gene. This CDR3 comprises 15 residues. The CDR3 protein is CASSGADRVDYGYTF. The CDR3 bases are TGTGCCAGCAGCGGGGCGGACAGGGTGGACTATGGCTACACCTTC.

This chain connects TRBV15 to TRBJ2-1; 9 bases align to TRBD2. The length of the CDR3 is 16 residues. Trimming removed 1 base from V and 0 bases from J; junction bases left unmatched: 1. Germline-derived CDR1 and CDR2 are LNHNV and YYDKDF (reference sequence). The CDR3 spells CATSRGLADSYNEQFF. The CDR3 region has the DNA TGTGCCACCAGCAGAGGACTAGCGGACTCCTACAATGAGCAGTTCTTC.

V and J are TRBV2 and TRBJ2-7; 9 nucleotides agree with TRBD1. Germline assignment: CDR1 SNHLY and CDR2 FYNNEI. The CDR3 is 14 residues long. After removal of 6 bases from V and 2 bases from J, the junction contained 5 bases not matched to a gene. The CDR3, as DNA: TGTGCCAGCAGGGAACAGGGGGCCACCTACGAGCAGTACTTC. Translation gives CASREQGATYEQYF.

The chain joins TRBV27 to TRBJ1-2; D gene unclear. The CDR3 length is 15 residues. Germline loops: CDR1 MNHEY, CDR2 SMNVEV (reference sequence). V was cut by 2 bases and J by 4 bases, with 14 bases left in between. The chain's CDR3 is CASSLQVGSTYGYTF. The CDR3 nucleotides are TGTGCCAGCAGTTTACAGGTGGGCAGTACCTATGGCTACACCTTC.

The chain is built from TRBV5-1 and TRBJ2-4, with 10 bases matching TRBD2. CDR1 and CDR2 (germline): SGHRS, YFSETQ. The CDR3 has 15 amino acids. The V gene end was trimmed by 0 bases and the J gene end by 13 bases; junction bases not matched to a gene: 10. CDR3 region: CASSLAVGTSVGQYF. DNA of the CDR3: TGCGCCAGCAGCTTGGCCGTCGGGACTAGCGTGGGACAGTACTTC.

This clone has only a few counts. CDR3 sequence reads: CASSLGPGGYTF. The CDR3 DNA reads TGCGCCAGCAGCTTGGGCCCCGGGGGCTACACCTTC. This chain uses TRBV5-1 with TRBJ1-2; D remains ambiguous. The V end lost 0 bases, the J end lost 8 bases, and 8 bases lay between the germline ends. In germline, CDR1 is SGHRS, CDR2 YFSETQ. This CDR3 has 12 residues.

About this clone itself: At one of its ends the junction is not consistent with the germline gene, which may arise from a read error. The CDR3 here is CSSSDDPGVAFF. In nucleotides, the CDR3 is TGTTCCAGCAGCGACGATCCGGGGGTCGCTTTCTTT. The chain carries TRBV7-9 and TRBJ1-1, with D possibly being TRBD1 (5 bases). Germline assignment: CDR1 SEHNR and CDR2 FQNEAQ (reference sequence). The CDR3 spans 12 residues. Combining the CDR3 with reference TRBV7-9 and TRBJ1-1 gives the whole variable domain DTGVSQNPRHKITKRGQNVTFRCDPISEHNRLYWYRQTLGQGPEFLTYFQNEAQLEKSRLLSDRFSAERPKGSFSTLEIQRTEQGDSAMYLCSSSDDPGVAFFGQGTRLTVV.